This is a list of T cell receptor beta chains from one sample in a study of CD8 T cells in ankylosing spondylitis. MiXCR, applied by TCRdb to the 5' RACE reads, yields one record per CDR3 protein. This sample has hundreds of thousands of distinct CDR3 sequences; roughly an eighth occur once, and the top ten carry about 6.8%. Material: blood, either unsorted or a sorted T cell fraction (not recorded which). These receptors originate from a male donor with ankylosing spondylitis. Both conserved end residues are part of each CDR3. Each record gives: V gene, D gene, J gene, clone size, CDR3 DNA, CDR3 protein. The D gene is left open where the match is weak. A row's size may be missing; if present it is once, few, many or a size class.

>TRBV2|TRBD1|TRBJ1-4|NA
TGTGCCAGCCATGGACAGGTGCGAGGAAAACTGTTTTTT
CASHGQVRGKLFF
>TRBV18|TRBD1|TRBJ1-1|few
TGTGCCAGCTCCCCTGGAGGACAGGGTCGGTCCCTGAACACTGAAGCTTTCTTT
CASSPGGQGRSLNTEAFF
>TRBV7-2|TRBD2|TRBJ2-1|few
TGTGCCAGCAGCTTACATCCGGGAGGGCAAGGTGAGCAGTTCTTC
CASSLHPGGQGEQFF
>TRBV12-3/TRBV12-4|TRBD1|TRBJ1-2|NA
TGTGCCAGCAGTTACCGGGCAGGGGGCTATGGCTACACCTTC
CASSYRAGGYGYTF
>TRBV20-1|NA|TRBJ2-2|many
TGCAGTGCCCTTATCGGTGGGGGCCAAACCGGGGAGCTGTTTTTT
CSALIGGGQTGELFF
>TRBV20-1|TRBD1|TRBJ1-5|few
TGCAGTGCTAGTCGGGACAGTCATAGCAATCAGCCCCAGCATTTT
CSASRDSHSNQPQHF
>TRBV20-1|NA|TRBJ2-2|many
TGCAGTGCTAGAGGGGCCCGGGGCACCGGGGAGCTGTTTTTT
CSARGARGTGELFF
>TRBV7-2|NA|TRBJ1-1|few
TGTGCCAGCAGCTTAGGCCCCTTTGAAGCTTTCTTT
CASSLGPFEAFF
>TRBV4-1|TRBD1|TRBJ1-1|many
TGCGCCAGCAGCCCGGGACAGGGGGCGAACACTGAAGCTTTCTTT
CASSPGQGANTEAFF
>TRBV15|NA|TRBJ2-4|NA
TGTGCCACCAGCAGAGACAAGATAAACATTCAGTACTTC
CATSRDKINIQYF
>TRBV5-1|NA|TRBJ1-5|NA
TGCGCCAGCAGCTTGGACCCGGAGGGACCCCAGCATTTT
CASSLDPEGPQHF
>TRBV3-1|TRBD1|TRBJ1-1|many
TGTGCCAGCAACCACAGGGGGAACACTGAAGCTTTCTTT
CASNHRGNTEAFF
>TRBV4-1|TRBD2|TRBJ2-6|many
TGCGCCAGCAGTTGGAGCGGGACCTCTGGGGCCAACGTCCTGACTTTC
CASSWSGTSGANVLTF
>TRBV3-1|NA|TRBJ1-3|few
TGTGCCAGCACCCCCAGGACTCTGGAGGAAAACACCATATATTTT
CASTPRTLEENTIYF
>TRBV25-1|NA|TRBJ2-3|NA
TGTGCCAGCAGTGACGTAAACTCAGATACGCAGTATTTT
CASSDVNSDTQYF
>TRBV11-3|NA|TRBJ1-2|NA
TGTGCCAGCAGCCCAGTTTCAGGGCCCGGCGGCTACACCTTC
CASSPVSGPGGYTF
>TRBV6-1|TRBD2|TRBJ2-1|few
TGTGCCAGCAGTAAGGGACTAGCGGGAGTAAGGAATGAGCAGTTCTTC
CASSKGLAGVRNEQFF
>TRBV6-6|TRBD1|TRBJ2-7|few
TGTGCCAGCAGTGACAGGGAAGGCTACGAGCAGTACTTC
CASSDREGYEQYF
>TRBV7-2|NA|TRBJ2-7|few
TGTGCCAGCAGCCCCCGCCGGAGGGCCACCTACGAGCAGTACTTC
CASSPRRRATYEQYF
>TRBV20-1|TRBD2|TRBJ2-1|NA
TGCAGTGCTCCCCTGGCGGGAGGGCCAGACAATGAGCAGTTCTTC
CSAPLAGGPDNEQFF
>TRBV3-1|NA|TRBJ2-3|few
TGTGCCAGCAGCCAAGCTGCTGCTTTGAGCACAGATACGCAGTATTTT
CASSQAAALSTDTQYF
>TRBV7-8|TRBD1|TRBJ2-3|once
TGTGCCAGCAGCTTACCCTGGACAGGAGCAGATACGCAGTATTTT
CASSLPWTGADTQYF
>TRBV12-3/TRBV12-4|NA|TRBJ2-1|many
TGTGCCAGCAGTTTAGGGGCAGATATCTACAATGAGCAGTTCTTC
CASSLGADIYNEQFF
>TRBV6-4|NA|TRBJ1-5|NA
TGTGCCAGCAGTGACTCATCCCCACGCAGGGTCAATCAGCCCCAGCATTTT
CASSDSSPRRVNQPQHF
>TRBV24-1|TRBD1|TRBJ2-3|few
TGTGCCACCAGTTTTACCGACTCCGGGACAGGGGTTAAAGATACGCAGTATTTT
CATSFTDSGTGVKDTQYF
>TRBV4-1|NA|TRBJ1-1|NA
TGCGCCAGCAGCCCTATTAAAGGGAGAACTGAAGCTTTCTTT
CASSPIKGRTEAFF
>TRBV5-6|NA|TRBJ1-1|few
TGTGCCAGCAGCCTTGGGCCCTGGGGCATGAACACTGAAGCTTTCTTT
CASSLGPWGMNTEAFF
>TRBV11-3|NA|TRBJ1-2|many
TGTGCCAGCAGCGGGCTCGCAGGGGCAGGGTTCAATGGCTACACCTTC
CASSGLAGAGFNGYTF
>TRBV5-1|NA|TRBJ1-1|NA
TGCGCCAGCAGCTTGGTGGAAATCGGTGACACTGAAGCTTTCTTT
CASSLVEIGDTEAFF
>TRBV12-3/TRBV12-4|NA|TRBJ1-1|many
TGTGCCAGCAGACACGAGGGGGGTGACACTGAAGCTTTCTTT
CASRHEGGDTEAFF
>TRBV10-3|NA|TRBJ2-3|many
TGTGCCATCGGCACAGATACGCAGTATTTT
CAIGTDTQYF
>TRBV7-9|NA|TRBJ2-7|many
TGTGCCAGCAGCTTAGATATTTACGAGCAGTACTTC
CASSLDIYEQYF
>TRBV3-1|NA|TRBJ2-3|few
TGTGCCAGCACCTTACTGGCAGGGAGCGATACGCAGTATTTT
CASTLLAGSDTQYF
>TRBV12-3/TRBV12-4|NA|TRBJ1-5|NA
TGTGCCAGCAGTAGACCAGGAGGTTTGGGGGATCAGCCCCAGCATTTT
CASSRPGGLGDQPQHF
>TRBV12-3/TRBV12-4|TRBD2|TRBJ2-1|NA
TGTGCCAGCAGTTTAGGCGGGACTAGCCGAAATGAGCAGTTCTTC
CASSLGGTSRNEQFF
>TRBV2|NA|TRBJ1-2|few
TGTGCCAGCAGTGAATCTGGGGAGGCCTATGGCTACACCTTC
CASSESGEAYGYTF
>TRBV20-1|TRBD1|TRBJ2-5|few
TGCAGTGCTGCGGACAGGGGCTTGGAGACCCAGTACTTC
CSAADRGLETQYF